The T cell receptor (beta chain) under discussion was sequenced for a study of STAT5B mutations in CD4+ large granular lymphocyte leukemia. On the study more broadly: Among healthy donors, a particular HLA allele went with more CDR3 'QG' motifs.

Control samples were healthy donors' buffy coats. Points on this clone: Its target is unknown.

V dropped 2 bases and J dropped 2 bases, with 10 bases sitting between them. Germline-derived CDR1 and CDR2 are SGDLS and YYNGEE. This CDR3 is 14 amino acids long. The method was immunoSEQ multiplex PCR; TCRdb's version includes in-frame clones alone and lacks a portion of them. The table records about 35,000 clones, more than 60% of them present only once. Findings of the study overall: Compared with healthy controls (2/35), patient top clones favored TRBV06 (8/27). The CD4+ versus CD8+ T-LGLL clonality difference may reflect limited sample size.

Sequenced material: CD4+ T cells from blood buffy coats. The sequence was collected from a human donor in good health. V is TRBV9 and J is TRBJ2-5; D might be TRBD2 (5 bases). As DNA, the CDR3 is TGTGCCAGCAGCGTGTCCCCGGGGCAAGAGACCCAGTACTTC. Translating gives CASSVSPGQETQYF.